This TCR beta chain is from a study of blood T cell repertoires in COVID-19. As for the study in general: The United States, Italy and Spain were the sources of the acute and convalescent COVID-19 samples. Sources were T cells, B-cell-depleted T cells, or PBMCs; the material itself was cDNA or gDNA.

The trim removed 0 bases at V and 10 bases at J, leaving 10 bases unmatched. CDR1 is LGHDT and CDR2 is YNNKEL in the germline V gene (reference sequence). CDR3 length equals 16 residues. As originally analysed: Estimation of nucleated cell counts relied on the amplification of reference gene primers. Data came from immunoSEQ multiplex PCR; TCRdb stores just in-frame clones and leaves some out. V and J calls and clone size come straight from that table; D and trimming were deduced from the DNA. The sample shows fewer than 200,000 clones, approximately 84% of them seen only once. The TCR originated in a man between 65 and 85 years old with active or convalescent COVID-19. The chain recombines TRBV3-1 (or the pseudogene TRBV3-2) with TRBJ2-1; the match to TRBD2 covers 9 bases. Sequencing used peripheral blood. In nucleotides, the CDR3 is TGTGCCAGCAGCCAAGATCCCGGACTAGCGTTTGGCGAGCAGTTCTTC. This sequence encodes CASSQDPGLAFGEQFF.